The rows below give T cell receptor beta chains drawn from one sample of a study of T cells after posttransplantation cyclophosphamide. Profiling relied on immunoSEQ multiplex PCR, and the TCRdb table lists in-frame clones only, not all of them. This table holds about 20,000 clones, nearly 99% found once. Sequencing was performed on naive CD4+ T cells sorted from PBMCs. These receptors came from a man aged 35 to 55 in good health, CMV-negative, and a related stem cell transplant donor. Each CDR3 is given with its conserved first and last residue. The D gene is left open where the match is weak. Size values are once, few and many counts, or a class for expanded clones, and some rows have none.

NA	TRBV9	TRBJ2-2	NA	CASSVVSGSTGELFF	TGTGCCAGCAGCGTAGTGTCGGGGTCCACCGGGGAGCTGTTTTTT
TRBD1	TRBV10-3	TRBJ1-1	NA	CAIRGTGEYTEAFF	TGTGCCATCAGAGGGACAGGGGAGTACACTGAAGCTTTCTTT
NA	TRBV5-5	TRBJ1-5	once	CASSSGVAQPQHF	TGTGCCAGCAGCTCCGGGGTCGCCCAGCCCCAGCATTTT
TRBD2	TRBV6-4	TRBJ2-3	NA	CASSDRAGGGTQYF	TGTGCCAGCAGTGACAGAGCGGGAGGGGGTACGCAGTATTTT
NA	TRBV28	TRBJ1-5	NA	CASSPLGRGTSNQPQHF	TGTGCCAGCAGTCCTCTTGGACGGGGGACGAGCAATCAGCCCCAGCATTTT
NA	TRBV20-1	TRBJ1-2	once	CSARQGYGYTF	TGCAGTGCTAGACAGGGGTATGGCTACACCTTC
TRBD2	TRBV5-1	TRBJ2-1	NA	CASSLAVRLAGYNEQFF	TGCGCCAGCAGCTTGGCCGTGAGACTAGCGGGTTACAATGAGCAGTTCTTC
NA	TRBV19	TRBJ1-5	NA	CASTLTAGSNQPQHF	TGTGCCAGTACCCTCACGGCAGGAAGCAATCAGCCCCAGCATTTT
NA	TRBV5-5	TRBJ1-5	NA	CASSEGTTGISQPQHF	TGTGCCAGCAGCGAGGGTACTACAGGGATAAGTCAGCCCCAGCATTTT
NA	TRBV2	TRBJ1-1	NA	CASIYRVVGNTEAFF	TGTGCCAGCATCTACAGGGTGGTAGGGAACACTGAAGCTTTCTTT
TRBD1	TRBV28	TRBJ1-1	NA	CASSTNTGGDTEAFF	TGTGCCAGCAGTACTAATACAGGGGGCGACACTGAAGCTTTCTTT
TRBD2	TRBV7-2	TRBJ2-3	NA	CASSTQTSGGTDTQYF	TGTGCCAGCAGCACCCAGACTAGCGGGGGCACAGATACGCAGTATTTT
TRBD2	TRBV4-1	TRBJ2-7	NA	CASSQPIAGSPHEQYF	TGCGCCAGCAGCCAGCCCATAGCGGGAAGCCCCCACGAGCAGTACTTC
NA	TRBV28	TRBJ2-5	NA	CASSLIERRVGAGKETQYF	TGTGCCAGCAGTTTAATAGAACGACGGGTGGGAGCTGGAAAAGAGACCCAGTACTTC
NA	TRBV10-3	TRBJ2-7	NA	CAVQSGYEQYF	TGTGCCGTCCAAAGCGGCTACGAGCAGTACTTC
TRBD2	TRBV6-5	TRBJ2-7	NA	CASSSSGRGNEQYF	TGTGCCAGCAGTTCAAGCGGGAGAGGAAACGAGCAGTACTTC
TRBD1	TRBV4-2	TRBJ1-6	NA	CASSQVRQGHSPLHF	TGTGCCAGCAGCCAAGTCCGACAGGGCCATTCACCCCTCCACTTT
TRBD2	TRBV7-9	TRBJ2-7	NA	CASSSQGEGRYEQYF	TGTGCCAGCAGCTCCCAAGGGGAGGGCCGCTACGAGCAGTACTTC
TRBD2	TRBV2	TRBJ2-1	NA	CASRGLARTYNEQFF	TGTGCCAGCAGAGGACTAGCGCGGACCTACAATGAGCAGTTCTTC
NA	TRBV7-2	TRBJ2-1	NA	CASSLVNQATYNEQFF	TGTGCCAGCAGCTTAGTTAATCAAGCAACCTACAATGAGCAGTTCTTC
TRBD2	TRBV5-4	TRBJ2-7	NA	CASSPRTSGQPYEQYF	TGTGCCAGCAGCCCTCGGACTAGCGGGCAACCCTACGAGCAGTACTTC
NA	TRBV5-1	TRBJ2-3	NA	CASSLGPETGSTDTQYF	TGCGCCAGCAGCTTGGGACCAGAGACCGGGAGCACAGATACGCAGTATTTT
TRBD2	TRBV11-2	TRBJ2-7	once	CASSFRTSGSYEQYF	TGTGCCAGCAGCTTCAGGACTAGCGGCTCCTACGAGCAGTACTTC
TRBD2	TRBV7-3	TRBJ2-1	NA	CASSLTLAGFNEQFF	TGTGCCAGCAGCTTAACGCTAGCGGGATTCAATGAGCAGTTCTTC
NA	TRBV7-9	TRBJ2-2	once	CASSPGLLAGTGELFF	TGTGCCAGCAGCCCAGGCCTTCTCGCGGGCACCGGGGAGCTGTTTTTT